This is a list of T cell receptor beta chains from one sample in a study of T-cell memory formation after mild COVID-19. TCRdb reprocessed the 5' RACE reads via MiXCR and lists one record per CDR3 protein. The table has some 120,000 distinct CDR3 sequences, about a sixth seen once. Sequenced input: PBMCs or a T cell subset sorted from them (not recorded which). All receptors come from an adult woman who had mild COVID-19 (a few samples of this study predate the infection). Cell type and time point are not known. The CDR3 runs from the conserved cysteine through the conserved F or W.

V: TRBV5-8; J: TRBJ1-4; length: 14; CDR3: CASSRVGPNEKLFF
V: TRBV5-4; J: TRBJ1-2; length: 13; CDR3: CASSLAKNYGYTF
V: TRBV9; J: TRBJ2-7; length: 14; CDR3: CASSVVDRGDEQYF
V: TRBV29-1; J: TRBJ1-1; length: 15; CDR3: CSVVGTELMNTEAFF
V: TRBV15; J: TRBJ1-2; length: 14; CDR3: CATSSSDRADGYTF
V: TRBV7-9; J: TRBJ1-1; length: 13; CDR3: CASSSQLNTEAFF
V: TRBV7-3; J: TRBJ2-1; length: 13; CDR3: CASSLNRGYEQFF
V: TRBV13; J: TRBJ2-7; length: 17; CDR3: CASSLGGMARGSYEQYF
V: TRBV20-1; J: TRBJ1-5; length: 14; CDR3: CSARADMSNQPQHF
V: TRBV12-3/TRBV12-4; J: TRBJ1-1; length: 13; CDR3: CASSFTQNTEAFF
V: TRBV25-1; J: TRBJ2-2; length: 17; CDR3: CASSGIPGQGPTGELFF
V: TRBV12-3/TRBV12-4; J: TRBJ2-7; length: 13; CDR3: CASRSPRIYQQYF
V: TRBV29-1; J: TRBJ2-7; length: 13; CDR3: CSVPGTGLDEQYF
V: TRBV19; J: TRBJ1-1; length: 13; CDR3: CASSISVNTEAFF
V: TRBV5-6; J: TRBJ2-7; length: 13; CDR3: CASSLPAGYEQYF
V: TRBV20-1; J: TRBJ1-5; length: 14; CDR3: CSARDQGGNQPQHF
V: TRBV5-1; J: TRBJ2-2; length: 16; CDR3: CASSFMEGTRAGELFF
V: TRBV14; J: TRBJ1-4; length: 15; CDR3: CASSQVDRGNEKLFF
V: TRBV29-1; J: TRBJ2-3; length: 14; CDR3: CSVASGASTDTQYF
V: TRBV5-1; J: TRBJ1-1; length: 14; CDR3: CASSDGTGLTEAFF
V: TRBV7-2; J: TRBJ2-5; length: 14; CDR3: CASSLEGGRKTQYF
V: TRBV11-2; J: TRBJ2-1; length: 16; CDR3: CASSFLRDRGLNEQFF
V: TRBV4-3; J: TRBJ2-5; length: 15; CDR3: CASSQEATSVKTQYF
V: TRBV4-1; J: TRBJ1-1; length: 18; CDR3: CASSQYDRGDPFGTEAFF
V: TRBV27; J: TRBJ2-1; length: 16; CDR3: CASSSQWTGGLNEQFF
V: TRBV7-9; J: TRBJ1-6; length: 14; CDR3: CASSLERNRSPLHF
V: TRBV12-3/TRBV12-4; J: TRBJ1-5; length: 17; CDR3: CASSLGLAGLSNQPQHF
V: TRBV7-9; J: TRBJ2-2; length: 15; CDR3: CASSSTSGTPGELFF
V: TRBV10-3; J: TRBJ1-2; length: 13; CDR3: CAISDKSQYGYTF
V: TRBV12-3/TRBV12-4; J: TRBJ2-7; length: 14; CDR3: CASRSSGMEYEQYF
V: TRBV5-1; J: TRBJ2-3; length: 14; CDR3: CASSKGQNTDTQYF
V: TRBV12-3/TRBV12-4; J: TRBJ2-1; length: 14; CDR3: CASSLSSRWNEQFF
V: TRBV4-3; J: TRBJ2-1; length: 17; CDR3: CASSQDRAGGSYNEQFF
V: TRBV7-2; J: TRBJ2-7; length: 15; CDR3: CASSPTSGQGYEQYF
V: TRBV10-3; J: TRBJ1-1; length: 15; CDR3: CAINQDRTQNTEAFF
V: TRBV5-1; J: TRBJ2-1; length: 12; CDR3: CASSLVGYSHFF
V: TRBV19; J: TRBJ2-7; length: 14; CDR3: CASSISGSGYEQYF
V: TRBV2; J: TRBJ1-1; length: 14; CDR3: CASSEQDLNTEAFF
V: TRBV4-3; J: TRBJ2-1; length: 17; CDR3: CASSQDTGLTANNEQFF
V: TRBV4-2; J: TRBJ2-2; length: 15; CDR3: CASSQDQGNTGELFF
V: TRBV6-5; J: TRBJ2-5; length: 14; CDR3: CASSLTTGEVTQYF
V: TRBV7-8; J: TRBJ2-7; length: 13; CDR3: CASSLQSSYEQYF
V: TRBV28; J: TRBJ2-2; length: 15; CDR3: CASRGDTLNTGELFF
V: TRBV10-3; J: TRBJ2-3; length: 19; CDR3: CAISGTQGSSSTFTDTQYF
V: TRBV10-3; J: TRBJ2-1; length: 13; CDR3: CATQLAGGPGVFF
V: TRBV7-2; J: TRBJ2-2; length: 15; CDR3: CASSLRGIGTGELFF
V: TRBV12-3/TRBV12-4; J: TRBJ2-2; length: 13; CDR3: CASSGLSGRELFF
V: TRBV29-1; J: TRBJ2-1; length: 13; CDR3: CSVGDRGTDEQFF
V: TRBV9; J: TRBJ2-3; length: 13; CDR3: CASSVGGKDTQYF
V: TRBV29-1; J: TRBJ2-7; length: 13; CDR3: CSVTSPSSYEQYF
V: TRBV7-3; J: TRBJ2-1; length: 14; CDR3: CASSTRQTRNEQFF
V: TRBV30; J: TRBJ2-1; length: 13; CDR3: CAWSLGAYNEQFF
V: TRBV12-3/TRBV12-4; J: TRBJ2-1; length: 13; CDR3: CASSLERMNEQFF
V: TRBV19; J: TRBJ1-1; length: 14; CDR3: CASSGMTGLTEAFF